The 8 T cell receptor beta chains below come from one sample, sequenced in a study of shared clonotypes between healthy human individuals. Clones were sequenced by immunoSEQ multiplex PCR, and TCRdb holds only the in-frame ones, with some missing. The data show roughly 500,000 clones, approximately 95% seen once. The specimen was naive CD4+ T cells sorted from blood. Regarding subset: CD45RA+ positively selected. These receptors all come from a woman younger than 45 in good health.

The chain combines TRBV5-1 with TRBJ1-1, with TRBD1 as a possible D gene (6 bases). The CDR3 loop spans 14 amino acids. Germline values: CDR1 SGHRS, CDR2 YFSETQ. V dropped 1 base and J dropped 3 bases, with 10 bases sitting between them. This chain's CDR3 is CASSLRGGDTEAFF. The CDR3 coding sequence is TGCGCCAGCAGCTTGAGGGGGGGCGACACTGAAGCTTTCTTT.

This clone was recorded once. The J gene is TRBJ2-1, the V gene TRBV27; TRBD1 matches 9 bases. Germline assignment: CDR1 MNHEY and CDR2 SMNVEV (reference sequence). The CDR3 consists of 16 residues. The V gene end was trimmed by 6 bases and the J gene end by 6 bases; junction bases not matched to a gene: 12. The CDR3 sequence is CASSRTRGTGFNEQFF. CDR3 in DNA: TGTGCCAGCAGCCGAACCCGAGGGACAGGGTTCAATGAGCAGTTCTTC.

CDR3 residues: CASSEGAGLPNEQFF. For the CDR3, the DNA is TGTGCCAGCAGTGAAGGGGCTGGCTTGCCCAATGAGCAGTTCTTC. The genes are TRBV2 and TRBJ2-1; D not resolved. This CDR3 comprises 15 residues. V dropped 1 base and J dropped 6 bases, with 13 bases sitting between them. Germline CDR1 SNHLY, CDR2 FYNNEI. The full variable domain, rest sourced from reference TRBV2 and TRBJ2-1, is EPEVTQTPSHQVTQMGQEVILRCVPISNHLYFYWYRQILGQKVEFLVSFYNNEISEKSEIFDDQFSVERPDGSNFTLKIRSTKLEDSAMYFCASSEGAGLPNEQFFGPGTRLTVL.

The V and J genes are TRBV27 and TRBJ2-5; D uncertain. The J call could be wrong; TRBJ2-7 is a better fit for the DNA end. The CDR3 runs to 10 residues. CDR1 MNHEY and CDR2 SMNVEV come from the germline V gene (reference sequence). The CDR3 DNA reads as TGTGCCAGCCACTCCTACGAGCAGTACTTC. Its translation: CASHSYEQYF.

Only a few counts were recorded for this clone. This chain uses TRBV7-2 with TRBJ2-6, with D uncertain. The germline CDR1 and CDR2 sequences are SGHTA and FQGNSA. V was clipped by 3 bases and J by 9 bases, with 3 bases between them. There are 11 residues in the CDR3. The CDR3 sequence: CASSLGNVLTF. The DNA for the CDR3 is TGTGCCAGCAGCTTGGGCAACGTCCTGACTTTC.

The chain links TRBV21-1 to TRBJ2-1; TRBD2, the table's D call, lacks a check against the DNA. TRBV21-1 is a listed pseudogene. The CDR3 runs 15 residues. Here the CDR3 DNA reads TGTGCCAGCAGCGGAGGGACTTCTTACTACAATGAGCAGTTCTTC. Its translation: CASSGGTSYYNEQFF.

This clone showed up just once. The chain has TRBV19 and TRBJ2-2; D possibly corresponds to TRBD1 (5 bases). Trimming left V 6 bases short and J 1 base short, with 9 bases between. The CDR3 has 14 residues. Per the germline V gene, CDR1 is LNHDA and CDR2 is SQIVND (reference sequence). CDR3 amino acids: CASSRQGNTGELFF. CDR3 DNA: TGTGCCAGTAGCAGGCAGGGGAACACCGGGGAGCTGTTTTTT.

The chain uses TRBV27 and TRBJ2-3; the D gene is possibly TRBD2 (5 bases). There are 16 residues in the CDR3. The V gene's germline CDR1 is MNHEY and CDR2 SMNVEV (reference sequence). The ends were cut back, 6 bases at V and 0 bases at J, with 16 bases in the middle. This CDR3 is CASSTRGPASTDTQYF. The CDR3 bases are TGTGCCAGCAGCACCCGGGGTCCGGCAAGCACAGATACGCAGTATTTT.